The clone carrying this T cell receptor beta chain was recorded a few times. Its specificity is unknown. The data stem from a study of T-cell memory formation after mild COVID-19. Background on the study: Clusters of TCRs were largely donor specific. Study-wide findings and caveats: Clones contracting over day 15 to 85 were CD4/CD8 balanced, with later expanders leaning CD4+. A second wave of clones peaked on day 37, and their SARS-CoV-2 specificity went unconfirmed.

TCRdb ran MiXCR on the 5' RACE reads and lists one entry per CDR3 protein. Of 400,000 or so distinct CDR3 sequences listed, roughly 20% are singletons. The germline gives CDR1 MNHEY, CDR2 SVGAGI. There are 16 residues in the CDR3. Trimming took 6 bases from V and 2 from J, leaving 17 bases between them. This clonotype was sampled from an adult woman who had mild COVID-19 (a few samples of this study predate the infection). Cell type and time point are not known. The specimen was PBMCs or a T cell subset sorted from them (not recorded which). V and J are TRBV6-5 and TRBJ2-1, with D possibly being TRBD2 (6 bases). CDR3 residues: CASRYDRGTAYNEQFF. CDR3 bases: TGTGCCAGCAGGTACGACAGAGGGACTGCCTACAATGAGCAGTTCTTC.